This T cell receptor beta chain was recorded in a study of cytotoxic CD8 clonotypes in ibrutinib-treated CLL. About the research overall: Investigators collected response samples after a median approximately twelve months of treatment, range 6 to 36. Findings and limits, study-wide: Baseline-level clonality went beyond age-matched healthy donors and moved in step with circulating CD8+ T-cell counts. The clonality rise at ibrutinib response reflected private clonotype expansion.

The CDR3 totals 11 residues. Germline V gives CDR1 SQVTM, CDR2 ANQGSEA. The V and J ends lost 5 bases and 4 bases respectively, with 7 bases between them. This clone was counted a single time. Its antigen remains unknown. Generated by immunoSEQ multiplex PCR, the TCRdb table keeps only in-frame clones and is missing some. The table has about 150,000 clones, about 70% seen once. The material sequenced was PBMCs, taken after 24 months of ibrutinib treatment. This receptor was taken from a human donor with chronic lymphocytic leukemia. This chain uses TRBV29-1 with TRBJ2-3; D perhaps matches TRBD2 (6 bases). The CDR3 sequence: CSVRRADTQYF. CDR3 nucleotides: TGCAGCGTTCGGAGGGCAGATACGCAGTATTTT.